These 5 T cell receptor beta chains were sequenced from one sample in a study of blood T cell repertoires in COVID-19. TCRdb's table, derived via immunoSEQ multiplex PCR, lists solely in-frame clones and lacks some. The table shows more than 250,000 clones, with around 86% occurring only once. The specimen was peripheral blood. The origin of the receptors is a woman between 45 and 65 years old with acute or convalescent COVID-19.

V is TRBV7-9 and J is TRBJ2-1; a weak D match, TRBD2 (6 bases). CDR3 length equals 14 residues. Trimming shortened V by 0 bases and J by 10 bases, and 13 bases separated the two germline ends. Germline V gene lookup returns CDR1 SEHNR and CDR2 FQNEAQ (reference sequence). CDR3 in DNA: TGTGCCAGCAGCTTAGCGGGGGGTGTAGGGGAGCAGTTCTTC. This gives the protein CASSLAGGVGEQFF.

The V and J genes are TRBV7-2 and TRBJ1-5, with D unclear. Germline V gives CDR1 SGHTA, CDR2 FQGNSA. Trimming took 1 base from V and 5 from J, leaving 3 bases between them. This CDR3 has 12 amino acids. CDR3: CASSLGDQPQHF. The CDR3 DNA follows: TGTGCCAGCAGCTTAGGCGATCAGCCCCAGCATTTT.

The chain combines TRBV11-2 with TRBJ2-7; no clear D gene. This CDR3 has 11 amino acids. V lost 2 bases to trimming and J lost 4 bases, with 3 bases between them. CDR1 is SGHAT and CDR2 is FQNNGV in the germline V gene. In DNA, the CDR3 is TGTGCCAGCAGCTTATTATACGAGCAGTACTTC. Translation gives CASSLLYEQYF.

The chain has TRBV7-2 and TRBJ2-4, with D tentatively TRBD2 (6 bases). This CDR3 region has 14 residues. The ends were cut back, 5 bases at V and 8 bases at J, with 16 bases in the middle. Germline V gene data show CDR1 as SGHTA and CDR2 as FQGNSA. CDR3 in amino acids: CASSPGGGLDIQYF. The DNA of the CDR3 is TGTGCCAGCAGCCCAGGTGGAGGGCTCGACATTCAGTACTTC. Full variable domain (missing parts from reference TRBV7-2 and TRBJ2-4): GAGVSQSPSNKVTEKGKDVELRCDPISGHTALYWYRQSLGQGLEFLIYFQGNSAPDKSGLPSDRFSAERTGGSVSTLTIQRTQQEDSAVYLCASSPGGGLDIQYFGAGTRLSVL.

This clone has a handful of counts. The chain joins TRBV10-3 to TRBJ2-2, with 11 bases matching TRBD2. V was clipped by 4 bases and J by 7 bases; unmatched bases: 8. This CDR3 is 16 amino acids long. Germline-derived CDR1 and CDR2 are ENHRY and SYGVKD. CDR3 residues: CAISGELAGAVGELFF. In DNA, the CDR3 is TGTGCCATCAGTGGAGAACTAGCGGGAGCAGTCGGGGAGCTGTTTTTT.